One and the same sample provided the 7 T cell receptor beta chains below, sequenced in a study of Tregs in tolerant kidney transplant recipients. The repertoire was sequenced with immunoSEQ multiplex PCR; TCRdb's copy has only in-frame clones and lacks some. The repertoire table contains approximately 30,000 clones. Mixed chimerism was transient after nonmyeloablative marrow transplants from related graft donors. The sequencing here drew on CD4+ T cells from blood (PBMCs), taken 24 months after the transplant. These receptors all stem from a human patient who received a combined kidney and bone marrow transplant. T cells may partly derive from the graft donor.

The DNA read from the CDR3 is TGTGCCAGCAGTTTCGGACAGGAAAACCAGCCC. Amino acids: CASSFGQENQP. The whole CDR3 reads CASSFGQENQPQHF. This chain uses TRBV12-3 or TRBV12-4 with TRBJ1-5; 7 nucleotides align to TRBD1. The read terminates 3 residues ahead of where the CDR3 ends, so the germline J gene completes it. The CDR3 consists of 14 residues. V was clipped by 3 bases and J by 7 bases; unmatched bases: 6.

CDR3 DNA (partial): TGCGCCAGCAGCTCCGGACTAGCGGGACCTAGGACAGATACG. Translation: CASSSGLAGPRTDT. The CDR3 in its entirety is CASSSGLAGPRTDTQYF. The rearrangement uses TRBV5-1 and TRBJ2-3, with 12 bases that match TRBD2. The read terminates 3 residues ahead of where the CDR3 ends, so the germline J gene completes it. After removal of 3 bases from V and 3 bases from J, the junction contained 8 bases not matched to a gene. Germline loops: CDR1 SGHRS, CDR2 YFSETQ. This CDR3 comprises 17 residues.

Turning to this clone: A read error may account for a junction end that differs from germline. The sequenced fragment ends 3 residues before the CDR3 boundary, so the rest is inferred from the germline J gene. The chain is built from TRBV4-2 and TRBJ2-7; D is unresolved. The germline V gene has CDR1 LGHNA and CDR2 YNFKEQ. This CDR3 contains 13 residues. CDR3 DNA, as far as it was read: TGCGCCAGCAGCCAAGATGAGCGTAGCGAG. It yields the protein CASSQDERSE. The whole CDR3 reads CASSQDERSEQYF.

About this clone itself: The read stops 3 residues short of the end of the CDR3; the missing end is completed from the germline J gene. J is TRBJ1-2 and V is TRBV20-1; D is uncertain. CDR3 length equals 13 residues. V shed 3 bases and J shed 0 bases, with 8 bases lying between them. Germline lookup yields CDR1 DFQATT and CDR2 SNEGSKA (reference sequence). The DNA read from the CDR3 is TGCAGTGCTAGGGTGGCGGCTAACTATGGC. It specifies CSARVAANYG. The entire CDR3 reads CSARVAANYGYTF.

Notes on this clone: The read stops 3 residues short of the end of the CDR3; the missing end is completed from the germline J gene. This sequence joins TRBV28 and TRBJ1-5; D remains unclear. Germline lookup yields CDR1 MDHEN and CDR2 SYDVKM. The V end lost 8 bases, the J end lost 7 bases, and 9 bases lay between the germline ends. The CDR3 contains 11 residues. The part of the CDR3 DNA that was read is TGTGCCAGCGCGGTTAGCCAGCCC. Its translation: CASAVSQP. The full CDR3 sequence reads CASAVSQPQHF.

A note on this clone: From the germline J gene comes the end of the CDR3, since the read stops 3 residues before it. The chain combines TRBV7-9 with TRBJ1-1, with a weak D call TRBD1 (5 bases). Germline V lookup: CDR1 SEHNR, CDR2 FQNEAQ (reference sequence). The CDR3 is 14 residues long. Between the trimmed V and J ends, which lost 7 bases and 1 base, there was a span of 13 bases. The part of the CDR3 DNA that was read is TGTGCCAGCACCCTGGGGCCGGCGAACACTGAA. Translating gives CASTLGPANTE. The whole CDR3 protein reads CASTLGPANTEAFF.

Of note for this clone: From the germline J gene comes the end of the CDR3, since the read stops 3 residues before it. This chain connects TRBV30 to TRBJ1-1, with a weak D call TRBD1 (6 bases). CDR1 and CDR2 from the germline V gene are GTSNPN and SVGIG (reference sequence). The CDR3 covers 13 residues. The ends were cut back, 2 bases at V and 2 bases at J, with 9 bases in the middle. Incomplete CDR3 DNA: TGTGCCTGGAGTCCCAGGGGAAACACTGAA. It yields the protein CAWSPRGNTE. The CDR3 in its entirety is CAWSPRGNTEAFF.